This TCR beta chain was recovered during a study of OX40 agonist ivuxolimab in advanced cancers. Study information: Melanoma, hepatocellular carcinoma, head and neck or renal cell cancer occurred in dose-escalation patients.

The study's findings and limits: Averaging showed that CD8+ T cells had more expanded clones than CD4+ did. Doses of 0.1 to 3.0 mg/kg were accompanied by clonal expansion of CD4+ and CD8+ blood T cells by week 6.

In this sample, this clone turned up once. Its antigen is still unknown. TCRdb keeps only in-frame clones here, not all; method: immunoSEQ multiplex PCR. The sample lists fewer than 70,000 clones, around 85% occurring once. The TCR comes from an adult with an advanced solid tumor such as melanoma, head and neck, liver or kidney cancer. The source was CD4+ or CD8+ T cells sorted from blood, collected in a trial of the OX40 agonist ivuxolimab.

CDR3 DNA sequence: TGCGCCAGCAGCTTGGCGCCAGGGGGGGCCTACGAGCAGTACTTC. This encodes CASSLAPGGAYEQYF. J is TRBJ2-7 and V is TRBV5-1, with D perhaps matching TRBD1 or TRBD2 (7 bases each). The ends were cut back, 0 bases at V and 2 bases at J, with 12 bases in the middle. CDR3 length: 15 residues. Germline-derived CDR1 and CDR2 are SGHRS and YFSETQ.